Listed here are 24 T cell receptor beta chains from one sample, sequenced in a study of control samples from healthy donors and cancer patients. Only in-frame clones appear in the TCRdb table, and some are missing; sequencing was by immunoSEQ multiplex PCR. Of roughly 130,000 clones detected, roughly 88% appear once; the ten largest clones hold approximately 3.2%. Sequenced sample: blood. All receptors derive from a man over 45 in good health.

The genes are TRBV6-4 and TRBJ2-1; 10 nucleotides match TRBD2. Germline CDR1 MRHNA, CDR2 SNTAGT. V trimming: 3 bases; J trimming: 6 bases; junction bases outside the gene matches: 5. CDR3 length: 15 amino acids. The CDR3 loop is CASSEWLAGVNEQFF. The DNA for the CDR3 is TGTGCCAGCAGTGAATGGCTAGCGGGAGTCAATGAGCAGTTCTTC.

The CDR3 reads CAWGTSSGANVLTF. CDR3 bases: TGTGCCTGGGGGACGAGTTCTGGGGCCAACGTCCTGACTTTC. V gene TRBV30 combines with J gene TRBJ2-6; TRBD1 or TRBD2 may be the D gene (5 bases each). CDR1 and CDR2 (germline): GTSNPN, SVGIG (reference sequence). V was clipped by 5 bases and J by 1 base, with 9 bases between them. The CDR3 has 14 amino acids.

This chain connects TRBV29-1 to TRBJ1-1; 8 bases map to TRBD1. After removal of 6 bases from V and 1 base from J, the junction contained 7 bases not matched to a gene. The CDR3 length is 14 residues. Germline V gene lookup returns CDR1 SQVTM and CDR2 ANQGSEA. CDR3 coding DNA: TGCAGCGTCGACAGGGGTTGGAGGAACACTGAAGCTTTCTTT. Translation gives CSVDRGWRNTEAFF.

The chain uses TRBV30 and TRBJ2-4, with D perhaps given as TRBD1 or TRBD2 (6 bases each). Deletions cut 2 bases from V and 0 bases from J, with 20 bases between. Germline-derived CDR1 and CDR2 are GTSNPN and SVGIG (reference sequence). The CDR3 loop spans 18 amino acids. The CDR3, as DNA: TGTGCCTGGAGTAATGTAGGGGGAGGTTTTCTAGCCAAAAACATTCAGTACTTC. Its protein product is CAWSNVGGGFLAKNIQYF.

The V call is TRBV30, the J call TRBJ2-3; TRBD2 agrees at 10 bases. This CDR3 comprises 13 residues. V was pared by 5 bases and J by 8 bases, with 7 bases of the junction left unmatched. Germline V gene data show CDR1 as GTSNPN and CDR2 as SVGIG (reference sequence). In DNA, the CDR3 is TGTGCCTGGTTAGCGGGGGGATACGTTACGCAGTATTTT. Protein: CAWLAGGYVTQYF.

The chain has TRBV6-5 and TRBJ1-2; 8 bases align to TRBD1. Germline CDR1 and CDR2: MNHEY and SVGAGI. The CDR3 loop spans 14 amino acids. The V segment lost 2 bases and the J segment 8 bases; nucleotides outside the gene matches: 7. The CDR3 bases are TGTGCCAGCAGTTACGGACAGGGAATGCGGGGCTACACCTTC. It is translated as CASSYGQGMRGYTF.

The rearrangement joins TRBV4-1 to TRBJ1-5; 8 bases are shared with TRBD1. V lost 0 bases and J lost 4; bases outside the gene matches: 5. Germline assignment: CDR1 MGHRA and CDR2 YSYEKL. The CDR3 runs 16 residues. As DNA, the CDR3 is TGCGCCAGCAGCCAAGATCTAGGACAGGGTAATCAGCCCCAGCATTTT. Protein product: CASSQDLGQGNQPQHF.

This clone occurred once. The chain joins TRBV6-5 to TRBJ2-7; 11 nucleotides line up with TRBD2. The junction had 5 bases not matched to a gene; V was cut back by 7 bases and J by 3 bases. The CDR3 contains 14 residues. CDR1 MNHEY and CDR2 SVGAGI come from the germline V gene. The CDR3 DNA follows: TGTGCCAGCACCCGACTAGCGGGGATCTACGAGCAGTACTTC. This codes for CASTRLAGIYEQYF.

The rearrangement joins TRBV5-6 to TRBJ1-1; the D is unclear. Germline CDR1 and CDR2: SGHDT and YYEEEE. The CDR3 is 15 residues long. Trimming shortened V by 7 bases and J by 1 base, and 17 bases separated the two germline ends. The CDR3 reads CASGGEGQGNTEAFF. In DNA, the CDR3 is TGTGCCAGCGGCGGGGAGGGCCAAGGGAACACTGAAGCTTTCTTT. Based on the CDR3 plus reference TRBV5-6 and TRBJ1-1, the full variable domain is DAGVTQSPTHLIKTRGQQVTLRCSPKSGHDTVSWYQQALGQGPQFIFQYYEEEERQRGNFPDRFSGHQFPNYSSELNVNALLLGDSALYLCASGGEGQGNTEAFFGQGTRLTVV.

The genes are TRBV19 and TRBJ2-1; 10 nucleotides match TRBD2. V shed 6 bases and J 4 bases; nucleotides not matched to a gene: 3. CDR3 size: 14 residues. Per germline, CDR1 LNHDA and CDR2 SQIVND (reference sequence). The DNA of the CDR3 is TGTGCCAGTAGGGAGCGGGGGGGTTACAATGAGCAGTTCTTC. Translated, it gives CASRERGGYNEQFF.

The sample holds a few counts of this clone. The chain links TRBV19 to TRBJ1-1; 8 bases are shared with TRBD1. From germline, CDR1 is LNHDA and CDR2 SQIVND (reference sequence). Trimming at V came to 5 bases and at J to 5 bases, leaving 13 bases not matched to a gene. The CDR3 runs 16 residues. This CDR3 is CASSVPSRGPRTEAFF. CDR3 coding DNA: TGTGCCAGTAGTGTCCCGAGCAGGGGGCCGAGAACTGAAGCTTTCTTT.

Comment on this clone: The identical CDR3 is also encoded by other nucleotide sequences in the sample. V usage is TRBV5-6 and J usage is TRBJ2-6; 15 nucleotides match TRBD2. V dropped 3 bases and J dropped 4; count of bases not matched to a gene: 5. The CDR3 covers 18 residues. From germline, CDR1 is SGHDT and CDR2 YYEEEE. The CDR3: CASSSGLAGGPGANVLTF. As DNA, the CDR3 is TGTGCCAGCAGCTCAGGACTAGCGGGGGGGCCGGGGGCCAACGTCCTGACTTTC.

The chain combines TRBV28 with TRBJ2-4; no clear D gene. The V end lost 5 bases, the J end lost 0 bases, and 20 bases lay between the germline ends. Germline V lookup: CDR1 MDHEN, CDR2 SYDVKM. This CDR3 has 18 amino acids. The CDR3 nucleotides are TGTGCCAGCAGTCAAAGGTGGGATGGCATCTTAGCCAAAAACATTCAGTACTTC. This translates into CASSQRWDGILAKNIQYF.

This chain uses TRBV2 with TRBJ1-5; D gene uncertain. This CDR3 has 14 residues. V lost 1 base to trimming and J lost 0 bases, with 4 bases between them. Germline CDR1 and CDR2: SNHLY and FYNNEI. The CDR3 coding sequence is TGTGCCAGCAGTGAAGGATCTAGCAATCAGCCCCAGCATTTT. This sequence encodes CASSEGSSNQPQHF. Combining the CDR3 with reference TRBV2 and TRBJ1-5 gives the whole variable domain EPEVTQTPSHQVTQMGQEVILRCVPISNHLYFYWYRQILGQKVEFLVSFYNNEISEKSEIFDDQFSVERPDGSNFTLKIRSTKLEDSAMYFCASSEGSSNQPQHFGDGTRLSIL.

This clone was counted once. The rearrangement uses TRBV13 and TRBJ1-1; possible D gene TRBD1, 5 bases. CDR3 size: 14 residues. V lost 5 bases and J 1 base, leaving 11 bases between the germline ends. Germline values: CDR1 PRHDT, CDR2 FYEKMQ (reference sequence). The CDR3 nucleotides are TGTGCCAGCAGCCCCGGACACTCGAACACTGAAGCTTTCTTT. This codes for CASSPGHSNTEAFF.

This chain connects TRBV5-6 to TRBJ1-5; 8 positions match TRBD1. The CDR3 is 14 amino acids. Trimming took 4 bases from V and 7 from J; bases not matched to a gene: 7. Germline V gives CDR1 SGHDT, CDR2 YYEEEE. CDR3 bases: TGTGCCAGCAGCCGGACAGGGATAGAACAGCCCCAGCATTTT. It yields the protein CASSRTGIEQPQHF.

This clone was recorded only once. The chain carries TRBV7-9 and TRBJ2-2; 9 nucleotides match TRBD1. CDR1 SEHNR and CDR2 FQNEAQ come from the germline V gene (reference sequence). V trimming: 5 bases; J trimming: 6 bases; junction bases outside the gene matches: 1. The CDR3 has 13 amino acids. CDR3 in DNA: TGTGCCAGCAGCCGACAGGGGGCCGGGGAGCTGTTTTTT. As protein: CASSRQGAGELFF.

The chain has TRBV11-2 and TRBJ1-2, with D perhaps matching TRBD1 (6 bases). The CDR3 has 15 residues. CDR1 and CDR2 from the germline V gene are SGHAT and FQNNGV. V dropped 2 bases and J dropped 8 bases, with 18 bases sitting between them. This CDR3 is CASSLWATGSGGYTF. Here the CDR3 DNA reads TGTGCCAGCAGCTTATGGGCTACAGGGTCTGGCGGCTACACCTTC.

The chain couples TRBV6-6 to TRBJ1-1; D call uncertain. The CDR3 consists of 14 residues. V was trimmed by 0 bases and J by 1 base, leaving 6 bases between them. Germline loops: CDR1 MNHNY, CDR2 SVGAGI (reference sequence). The DNA of the CDR3 is TGTGCCAGCAGTTACTCGATACAGAACACTGAAGCTTTCTTT. It is translated as CASSYSIQNTEAFF.

V gene TRBV19 combines with J gene TRBJ1-2; 7 positions agree with TRBD1. This CDR3 has 14 residues. The V segment lost 3 bases and the J segment 5 bases; nucleotides outside the gene matches: 6. Germline V CDR1 and CDR2: LNHDA, SQIVND (reference sequence). CDR3 in DNA: TGTGCCAGTAGTATGGGGACAGCCTATTATGGCTACACCTTC. This encodes CASSMGTAYYGYTF.

The chain has TRBV11-3 and TRBJ1-1; D gene uncertain. V was clipped by 4 bases and J by 3 bases, with 9 bases between them. Germline V lookup: CDR1 SGHNT, CDR2 YENEEA. This CDR3 has 13 amino acids. The CDR3 sequence: CASSSVDYTEAFF. CDR3 sequence (DNA): TGTGCCAGCAGCTCAGTTGATTACACTGAAGCTTTCTTT.

J is TRBJ2-7 and V is TRBV3-1 (or the pseudogene TRBV3-2); the D is unclear. CDR1 LGHDT and CDR2 YNNKEL come from the germline V gene (reference sequence). With 3 bases removed from V and 6 bases from J, the gap between germline ends came to 9 bases. The CDR3 runs 12 residues. CDR3 residues: CASSHHAGEQYF. CDR3 nucleotides: TGTGCCAGCAGCCATCACGCTGGCGAGCAGTACTTC.

J is TRBJ2-3 and V is TRBV29-1; TRBD1 might be the D (6 bases). CDR1 is SQVTM, CDR2 ANQGSEA, per germline. V was trimmed by 5 bases and J by 2 bases, leaving 14 bases between them. CDR3 length equals 14 residues. As DNA, the CDR3 is TGCAGCGTTACTCCGACAGGTTTCACAGATACGCAGTATTTT. It specifies CSVTPTGFTDTQYF.

The V call is TRBV9, the J call TRBJ2-3; D gene uncertain. Trimming stripped 0 bases from V and 2 bases from J, with 10 bases between. This CDR3 is 15 amino acids long. CDR1 is SGDLS, CDR2 YYNGEE, per germline. Here the CDR3 reads CASSVVRSHTDTQYF. The CDR3, as DNA: TGTGCCAGCAGCGTAGTTCGCTCCCACACAGATACGCAGTATTTT.